The 26 T cell receptor beta chains reported below all come from one sample, sequenced in a study of blood T cell repertoires in COVID-19. This table comes from immunoSEQ multiplex PCR, and its TCRdb copy is limited to in-frame clones, with some not included. The table has roughly 250,000 clones, 75% to 90% seen once. Source material: peripheral blood. Receptor source: a woman in her sixties with active or convalescent COVID-19.

The V gene is TRBV29-1, the J gene TRBJ1-5; D may be TRBD1 (5 bases). The CDR3 totals 14 residues. V lost 1 base and J 2 bases, leaving 9 bases between the germline ends. Germline CDR1 reads SQVTM; CDR2 reads ANQGSEA. CDR3: CSVEGCRGNQPQHF. The CDR3 bases are TGCAGCGTTGAAGGATGCAGGGGCAATCAGCCCCAGCATTTT. Full variable domain (rest looked up from reference TRBV29-1 and TRBJ1-5): SAVISQKPSRDICQRGTSLTIQCQVDSQVTMMFWYRQQPGQSLTLIATANQGSEATYESGFVIDKFPISRPNLTFSTLTVSNMSPEDSSIYLCSVEGCRGNQPQHFGDGTRLSIL.

This chain joins TRBV6-2 or TRBV6-3 and TRBJ1-2; D gene ambiguous. The germline gives CDR1 MNHEY, CDR2 SVGEGT. V lost 2 bases, J lost 3 bases, and 4 bases lay in between. The CDR3 length is 12 residues. The CDR3 DNA follows: TGTGCCAGCAGTTACCCCGACTATGGCTACACCTTC. Its protein product is CASSYPDYGYTF.

This chain links TRBV11-2 with TRBJ1-3; tentatively, D is TRBD1 (6 bases). There are 14 residues in the CDR3. In germline, CDR1 is SGHAT, CDR2 FQNNGV. Trimming left V 5 bases short and J 7 bases short, with 15 bases between. The CDR3 nucleotides read TGTGCCAGCAGCGCCGGGGGGCTGCGGAACACCATATATTTT. Translating it yields CASSAGGLRNTIYF.

The rearrangement joins TRBV5-6 to TRBJ1-3; the match to TRBD1 covers 8 bases. The V gene end was trimmed by 4 bases and the J gene end by 0 bases; junction bases not matched to a gene: 3. Germline V gene lookup returns CDR1 SGHDT and CDR2 YYEEEE. This CDR3 has 15 amino acids. The CDR3 region has the DNA TGTGCCAGCAGCCCGGGACAGGTCTCTGGAAACACCATATATTTT. The encoded protein is CASSPGQVSGNTIYF.

The chain couples TRBV18 to TRBJ1-2, with D possibly matching TRBD1 (6 bases). The germline V and J ends were trimmed by 6 bases and 0 bases, with 17 bases remaining between them. The germline gives CDR1 KGHSH, CDR2 LQKENI. The CDR3 contains 16 residues. CDR3 nucleotides: TGTGCCAGCTCCCAGTGGGATGGGACAACTAACTATGGCTACACCTTC. It specifies CASSQWDGTTNYGYTF.

CDR3 in DNA: TGTGCCAGTGGGGGGAACCCCACGGGGCCCAAAGAGACCCAGTACTTC. Its protein product is CASGGNPTGPKETQYF. This chain uses TRBV2 with TRBJ2-5, with D perhaps TRBD2 (6 bases). Trimming removed 9 bases from V and 3 bases from J, with 23 bases in between. CDR1 is SNHLY and CDR2 is FYNNEI in the germline V gene. There are 16 residues in the CDR3. Full variable domain (outside the CDR3, taken from reference TRBV2 and TRBJ2-5): EPEVTQTPSHQVTQMGQEVILRCVPISNHLYFYWYRQILGQKVEFLVSFYNNEISEKSEIFDDQFSVERPDGSNFTLKIRSTKLEDSAMYFCASGGNPTGPKETQYFGPGTRLLVL.

The genes are TRBV3-1 (or the pseudogene TRBV3-2) and TRBJ1-2; the match to TRBD1 covers 9 bases. The germline V gene encodes CDR1 LGHDT and CDR2 YNNKEL (reference sequence). This CDR3 region has 14 residues. V lost 3 bases and J lost 8; bases outside the gene matches: 7. CDR3 sequence (DNA): TGTGCCAGCAGCCACCTAGGGACAGGGACCGGCTACACCTTC. Translated, it gives CASSHLGTGTGYTF.

This chain joins TRBV10-3 and TRBJ2-7; 7 nucleotides line up with TRBD1. Per the germline V gene, CDR1 is ENHRY and CDR2 is SYGVKD. Trimming took 3 bases from V and 4 from J; bases not matched to a gene: 6. The CDR3 has 14 residues. CDR3 bases: TGTGCCATCAGTGAACGACAGGGTGGTTACGAGCAGTACTTC. The encoded protein is CAISERQGGYEQYF.

This clone was seen at least ten times. The identical CDR3 is also encoded by other nucleotide sequences in the sample. The CDR3 DNA is TGTGCCACCAGCAGGGGACAGGGGAATGAAAAACTGTTTTTT. This gives the protein CATSRGQGNEKLFF. V gene TRBV15 combines with J gene TRBJ1-4; TRBD1 aligns across 10 bases. This CDR3 has 14 residues. After removal of 3 bases from V and 5 bases from J, the junction contained 0 bases not matched to a gene. Looked up from germline, CDR1 is LNHNV and CDR2 is YYDKDF (reference sequence).

V usage is TRBV7-2 and J usage is TRBJ1-1; D may be TRBD1 (5 bases). Germline-derived CDR1 and CDR2 are SGHTA and FQGNSA. Trimming left V 5 bases short and J 1 base short, with 17 bases between. The CDR3 has 16 residues. The CDR3 DNA follows: TGTGCCAGCAGCCCCGGGGGGATTATAGGGAACACTGAAGCTTTCTTT. This translates into CASSPGGIIGNTEAFF.

The chain carries TRBV6-5 and TRBJ2-7; D may be TRBD2 (6 bases). This CDR3 is 11 amino acids long. CDR1 is MNHEY, CDR2 SVGAGI, per germline. Trimming took 10 bases from V and 2 from J, leaving 9 bases between them. CDR3 DNA: TGTGCCACCGCGGGAACCTACGAGCAGTACTTC. This encodes CATAGTYEQYF.

This rearrangement joins TRBV14 to TRBJ2-1; 10 nucleotides align to TRBD1. V gave up 1 base and J gave up 5 bases; unmatched junction bases: 2. CDR1 and CDR2 (germline): SGHDN, FVKESK. This CDR3 region has 15 residues. For the CDR3, the DNA is TGTGCCAGCAGCCAAGCAGGGACAGGGGACAATGAGCAGTTCTTC. Amino acids: CASSQAGTGDNEQFF.

J is TRBJ1-1 and V is TRBV2; the match to TRBD1 covers 7 bases. The CDR3 runs 13 residues. Germline values: CDR1 SNHLY, CDR2 FYNNEI. CDR3 sequence: CSGRQGRDTEAFF. The DNA for the CDR3 is TGTTCTGGAAGACAGGGCCGGGACACTGAAGCTTTCTTT.

The rearrangement links TRBV5-1 to TRBJ1-1; D perhaps matches TRBD1 (5 bases). This CDR3 comprises 14 residues. The ends were cut back, 3 bases at V and 7 bases at J, with 16 bases in the middle. The germline CDR1 and CDR2 sequences are SGHRS and YFSETQ. The CDR3 region is CASSSGGAWIEAFF. The DNA for the CDR3 is TGCGCCAGCAGCTCCGGAGGGGCCTGGATTGAAGCTTTCTTT.

The J gene is TRBJ1-2, the V gene TRBV12-5; D gene unclear. The CDR3 consists of 13 residues. Trimming cost V 0 bases and J 10 bases, with 12 bases left between them. In germline, CDR1 is LGHNT, CDR2 FRNRAP. CDR3 nucleotides: TGTGCTAGTGGTTTGGTACAAGGACTGGACTACACCTTC. Its translation is CASGLVQGLDYTF.

The chain has TRBV4-1 and TRBJ1-2; a weak D match, TRBD1 (5 bases). Germline CDR1 MGHRA, CDR2 YSYEKL. This CDR3 contains 14 residues. The V end lost 4 bases, the J end lost 2 bases, and 11 bases lay between the germline ends. In DNA form, the CDR3 reads TGCGCCAGCAGCCGCACGACAGAAAACTATGGCTACACCTTC. It specifies CASSRTTENYGYTF.

This chain uses TRBV7-3 with TRBJ2-1; maybe TRBD1 (6 bases). The CDR3 contains 12 residues. Germline V lookup: CDR1 SGHTA, CDR2 FQGTGA. V was trimmed by 2 bases and J by 9 bases, leaving 8 bases between them. The CDR3 loop reads CASSLSGVEQFF. CDR3 bases: TGTGCCAGCAGCTTATCAGGGGTTGAGCAGTTCTTC.

The gene calls are TRBV23-1 and TRBJ2-1, with 7 bases fitting TRBD2. TRBV23-1 is noted as an ORF with a role that remains uncertain. The V gene end was trimmed by 8 bases and the J gene end by 0 bases; junction bases not matched to a gene: 13. The CDR3 is 17 amino acids. The CDR3 region is CASRPGRRVTSYNEQFF. CDR3 sequence (DNA): TGCGCCAGCCGCCCCGGGAGGAGGGTGACCTCCTACAATGAGCAGTTCTTC.

The rearrangement joins TRBV5-4 to TRBJ2-3; the match to TRBD2 covers 13 bases. Germline V lookup: CDR1 SGHNT, CDR2 YYREEE (reference sequence). The J segment lost 2 bases and the V segment lost 4 bases, leaving 4 bases of the junction unmatched. The CDR3 spans 16 residues. The CDR3 loop is CASSRGTSGATDTQYF. CDR3 in DNA: TGTGCCAGCAGCCGTGGGACTAGCGGGGCCACAGATACGCAGTATTTT. Drawing the rest from reference TRBV5-4 and TRBJ2-3, the complete variable domain is ETGVTQSPTHLIKTRGQQVTLRCSSQSGHNTVSWYQQALGQGPQFIFQYYREEENGRGNFPPRFSGLQFPNYSSELNVNALELDDSALYLCASSRGTSGATDTQYFGPGTRLTVL.

This clone showed up just once. The chain carries TRBV7-2 and TRBJ1-6; TRBD1 matches 8 bases. CDR1 is SGHTA and CDR2 is FQGNSA in the germline V gene. Trimming took 3 bases from V and 7 from J; bases not matched to a gene: 8. The CDR3 length is 16 residues. CDR3 in amino acids: CASSFQGATINSPLHF. The CDR3, as DNA: TGTGCCAGCAGCTTTCAGGGGGCGACTATAAATTCACCCCTCCACTTT.

V usage is TRBV10-3 and J usage is TRBJ1-4, with D perhaps TRBD1 (6 bases). The germline gives CDR1 ENHRY, CDR2 SYGVKD. V was trimmed by 10 bases and J by 5 bases, leaving 20 bases between them. The CDR3 runs to 15 residues. This chain's CDR3 is CATWGPSLGNEKLFF. CDR3 nucleotides: TGTGCCACTTGGGGGCCTTCCCTGGGGAATGAAAAACTGTTTTTT.

This chain links TRBV27 with TRBJ1-1; D gene ambiguous. CDR1 MNHEY and CDR2 SMNVEV come from the germline V gene (reference sequence). The CDR3 consists of 17 residues. Trimming removed 8 bases at V and 3 bases at J, with 25 bases between. The CDR3 protein is CASHLFWPPGGHTEAFF. The CDR3, as DNA: TGTGCCAGCCACCTTTTTTGGCCACCGGGAGGGCACACTGAAGCTTTCTTT.

CDR3 sequence reads: CASSIRDRFNYGYTF. CDR3 coding DNA: TGTGCCAGTAGTATTCGGGACAGATTTAACTATGGCTACACCTTC. The chain has TRBV19 and TRBJ1-2; 7 bases fit TRBD1. The CDR3 totals 15 residues. CDR1 and CDR2 (germline): LNHDA, SQIVND (reference sequence). V was pared by 3 bases and J by 1 base, with 5 bases of the junction left unmatched. The full variable domain, with the rest looked up from reference TRBV19 and TRBJ1-2, is DGGITQSPKYLFRKEGQNVTLSCEQNLNHDAMYWYRQDPGQGLRLIYYSQIVNDFQKGDIAEGYSVSREKKESFPLTVTSAQKNPTAFYLCASSIRDRFNYGYTFGSGTRLTVV.

The chain links TRBV10-3 to TRBJ1-3; D is possibly TRBD1 (5 bases). The V end lost 4 bases, the J end lost 4 bases, and 14 bases lay between the germline ends. From germline, CDR1 is ENHRY and CDR2 SYGVKD. This CDR3 has 15 residues. The DNA for the CDR3 is TGTGCCATCAGTGCCTCGGACATACGAGGAAACACCATATATTTT. It encodes CAISASDIRGNTIYF.

The rearrangement uses TRBV6-5 and TRBJ2-2; no clear D. Germline V gives CDR1 MNHEY, CDR2 SVGAGI. V lost 5 bases, J lost 3 bases, and 10 bases lay in between. This CDR3 comprises 14 residues. As DNA, the CDR3 is TGTGCCAGCAGTCGGAGCAGCTACACCGGGGAGCTGTTTTTT. Translation gives CASSRSSYTGELFF.

The chain couples TRBV6-4 to TRBJ2-3, with D possibly being TRBD2 (7 bases). Trimming shortened V by 5 bases and J by 6 bases, and 24 bases separated the two germline ends. Germline V lookup: CDR1 MRHNA, CDR2 SNTAGT. This CDR3 is 17 amino acids long. CDR3 in DNA: TGTGCCAGCAGTCCAAGCCCCTTAGGGGGGGGGCTCGATACGCAGTATTTT. Residues: CASSPSPLGGGLDTQYF.